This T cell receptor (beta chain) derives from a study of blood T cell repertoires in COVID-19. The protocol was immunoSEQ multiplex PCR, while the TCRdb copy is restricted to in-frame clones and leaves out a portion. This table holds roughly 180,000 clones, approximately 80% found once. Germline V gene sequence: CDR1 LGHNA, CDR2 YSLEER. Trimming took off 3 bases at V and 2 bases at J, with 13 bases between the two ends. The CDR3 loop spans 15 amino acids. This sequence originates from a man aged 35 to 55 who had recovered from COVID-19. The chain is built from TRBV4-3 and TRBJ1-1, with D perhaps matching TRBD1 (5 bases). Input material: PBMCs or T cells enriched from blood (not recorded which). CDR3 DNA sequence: TGCGCCAGCAGCCAGGAGGGACGGAGCAACACTGAAGCTTTCTTT. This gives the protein CASSQEGRSNTEAFF.